This entry lists 8 T cell receptor beta chains sequenced from one sample in a study of OX40 agonist ivuxolimab in advanced cancers. The protocol was immunoSEQ multiplex PCR, while the TCRdb copy is restricted to in-frame clones and leaves out a portion. Counted here are over 80,000 clones, 85% to 90% occurring once; the ten biggest clones make up around 5.5%. The sequencing here drew on CD4+ or CD8+ T cells sorted from blood, taken in a trial of the OX40 agonist ivuxolimab. The receptors derive from an adult with an advanced solid tumor such as melanoma, head and neck, liver or kidney cancer.

The chain is built from TRBV19 and TRBJ1-4; D remains ambiguous. The CDR3 covers 16 residues. Germline loops: CDR1 LNHDA, CDR2 SQIVND (reference sequence). Trimming removed 5 bases at V and 0 bases at J, with 13 bases between. The CDR3 nucleotides read TGTGCCAGTAGTTATCGAGGGAGAGCAACTAATGAAAAACTGTTTTTT. Translation gives CASSYRGRATNEKLFF.

This chain connects TRBV6-1 to TRBJ1-1; D call uncertain. The CDR3 length is 12 residues. V was trimmed by 3 bases and J by 1 base, leaving 3 bases between them. Per germline, CDR1 MNHNS and CDR2 SASEGT. The CDR3 nucleotides read TGTGCCAGCAGTGACCGGAACACTGAAGCTTTCTTT. Translating it yields CASSDRNTEAFF.

The chain uses TRBV4-1 and TRBJ1-1, with D possibly being TRBD1 (5 bases). Germline lookup yields CDR1 MGHRA and CDR2 YSYEKL. This CDR3 is 15 amino acids long. Deletions cut 2 bases from V and 0 bases from J, with 10 bases between. The CDR3, as DNA: TGCGCCAGCAGCCAACAGGGCGCATTGAACACTGAAGCTTTCTTT. It translates to CASSQQGALNTEAFF.

The chain couples TRBV11-2 to TRBJ1-2; 9 bases agree with TRBD1. After removal of 5 bases from V and 4 bases from J, the junction contained 17 bases not matched to a gene. Germline V gives CDR1 SGHAT, CDR2 FQNNGV. The CDR3 length is 18 residues. The CDR3, as DNA: TGTGCCAGCAGCGACCGACAGGGGGGAAGTTTCAGGAGCTATGGCTACACCTTC. Its protein is CASSDRQGGSFRSYGYTF.

The CDR3 sequence is CASSPGGDEKLFF. In nucleotides, the CDR3 is TGTGCCAGCAGCCCCGGGGGAGATGAAAAACTGTTTTTT. The chain carries TRBV7-2 and TRBJ1-4, with D tentatively TRBD1 (5 bases). Germline loops: CDR1 SGHTA, CDR2 FQGNSA. Trimming removed 5 bases from V and 6 bases from J, with 10 bases in between. CDR3 size: 13 residues.

This CDR3 is CASSYHRDAAYEQYF. The CDR3 DNA is TGTGCCAGCAGTTACCACAGGGACGCCGCCTACGAGCAGTACTTC. The rearrangement links TRBV6-6 to TRBJ2-7, with D maybe TRBD1 (6 bases). Looked up from germline, CDR1 is MNHNY and CDR2 is SVGAGI (reference sequence). Trimming took 2 bases from V and 2 from J, leaving 13 bases between them. The CDR3 consists of 15 residues.

This chain joins TRBV6-5 and TRBJ1-1, with TRBD1 matching over 8 bases. The germline V gene has CDR1 MNHEY and CDR2 SVGAGI. V gave up 6 bases and J gave up 0 bases; unmatched junction bases: 6. The CDR3 spans 15 residues. This chain's CDR3 is CASRRGGQVNTEAFF. CDR3 bases: TGTGCCAGCAGACGGGGGGGACAGGTGAACACTGAAGCTTTCTTT.

The chain joins TRBV2 to TRBJ2-5; 9 bases agree with TRBD2. The tail of the sequence fits TRBJ2-7 better, so the J call may be wrong. Germline V CDR1 and CDR2: SNHLY, FYNNEI. This CDR3 has 15 amino acids. The CDR3 reads CASSGSAGGTYEQYF. In DNA form, the CDR3 reads TGTGCCAGCTCCGGATCAGCGGGGGGAACCTACGAGCAGTACTTC.